The present entry profiles one TCR beta chain with its context. The antigen remains unidentified. Trimming removed 6 bases from V and 6 bases from J; junction bases left unmatched: 19. This CDR3 has 18 amino acids. TCRdb re-derived calls from the reads in MiXCR, one entry per CDR3 protein. The sample holds approximately 280,000 distinct CDR3 sequences, 22% seen once. This sample stems from a study of T cell repertoires in cytomegalovirus infection. For the study at large: The study used recently identified HLA-C-restricted and well-studied HLA-B-restricted CMV epitopes. Study findings and constraints: Across the ex vivo response, the dominant clonotypes were HLA-C-restricted CMV-specific TCR beta clonotypes.

The chain couples TRBV12-3 or TRBV12-4 to TRBJ2-2; 7 bases agree with TRBD2. This TCR derives from a human donor in good health (CMV status not recorded). Some clones in this sample may be carry-over from other donors' samples. The sequenced sample was cultured PBMCs, obtained from culture after CMV antigen stimulation. The CDR3 loop is CASSFGLGAGVYPGELFF. The DNA of the CDR3 is TGTGCCAGCAGCTTCGGTTTAGGGGCGGGAGTATATCCCGGGGAGCTGTTTTTT.